This T cell receptor beta chain stems from a study of Graves' ophthalmopathy and Graves' hyperthyroidism. Overall study results and limits: The model's prediction of ophthalmopathy progression had approximately 68% sensitivity and around 72% specificity.

The V end lost 7 bases, the J end lost 4 bases, and 10 bases lay between the germline ends. Germline assignment: CDR1 MGHDK and CDR2 SYGVNS. The CDR3 totals 13 residues. Uncontrolled infections, other autoimmune diseases, pregnancy or lactation barred patients from enrollment. Transcripts of RNA were the source for amplifying TCR beta CDR3 regions. Second-round multiplex PCR came after first-round RT-PCR with HTBI primers. MiXCR, run by TCRdb on the multiplex PCR reads, gives a single entry per CDR3 protein. This table has hundreds of thousands of distinct CDR3 sequences, roughly 40% appearing once. This clonotype was observed once. The antigen is unknown.

J is TRBJ2-2 and V is TRBV25-1, with D maybe TRBD2 (6 bases). The clonotype originates from an adult man with Graves' ophthalmopathy. Sequenced material: peripheral blood. The CDR3 loop reads CASTEGGTGELFF. The CDR3 DNA is TGTGCCAGCACCGAGGGAGGCACCGGGGAGCTGTTTTTT.